These 24 T cell receptor beta chains came from one sample sequenced in a study of T cell changes during pregnancy in multiple sclerosis. The method was immunoSEQ multiplex PCR; TCRdb's version includes in-frame clones alone and lacks a portion of them. Of some 40,000 clones in the sample, 94% are singletons; the top ten hold more than 1.5%. The sequencing here drew on peripheral blood, taken in the third trimester of pregnancy. The receptors were gathered from a female donor with multiple sclerosis, enrolled in a pregnancy study.

This clone was seen once. The gene calls are TRBV19 and TRBJ1-4; 7 bases match TRBD1. The CDR3 consists of 15 residues. V shed 5 bases, J shed 5 bases, and the junction held 8 bases outside the gene matches. Germline assignment: CDR1 LNHDA and CDR2 SQIVND (reference sequence). For the CDR3, the DNA is TGTGCCAGTAGTGTTCCGGGACAGAGAAATGAAAAACTGTTTTTT. Residues: CASSVPGQRNEKLFF.

The J gene is TRBJ1-2, the V gene TRBV2; the D gene is possibly TRBD1 (5 bases). Germline-derived CDR1 and CDR2 are SNHLY and FYNNEI. This CDR3 is 12 amino acids long. Trimming pared 4 bases from V and 8 bases from J, leaving 11 bases between. The CDR3 loop reads CASSGQGGGYTF. CDR3 DNA: TGTGCCAGCAGTGGGCAGGGCGGAGGCTACACCTTC.

This chain uses TRBV5-5 with TRBJ2-5; 8 nucleotides match TRBD1. After removal of 3 bases from V and 5 bases from J, the junction contained 12 bases not matched to a gene. This CDR3 comprises 16 residues. CDR1 and CDR2 from the germline V gene are SGHKS and YYEKEE (reference sequence). The DNA for the CDR3 is TGTGCCAGCAGCTCCGCATGGACAGGGTTCGGGGAGACCCAGTACTTC. It is translated as CASSSAWTGFGETQYF.

The CDR3 is CASMTSASTDTQYF. The CDR3, as DNA: TGTGCCTCAATGACTAGCGCCAGCACAGATACGCAGTATTTT. The gene calls are TRBV30 and TRBJ2-3; TRBD2 aligns across 8 bases. Germline V gene data show CDR1 as GTSNPN and CDR2 as SVGIG (reference sequence). V dropped 7 bases and J dropped 0; count of bases not matched to a gene: 6. This CDR3 is 14 amino acids long.

The table lists this clone with a few counts. This chain connects TRBV19 to TRBJ1-2; TRBD1 matches 7 bases. V lost 5 bases, J lost 0 bases, and 9 bases stayed unmatched. CDR3 size: 16 residues. CDR1 is LNHDA, CDR2 SQIVND, per germline (reference sequence). CDR3 residues: CASSRAAQGANYGYTF. Here the CDR3 DNA reads TGTGCCAGTAGTCGAGCCGCTCAGGGGGCTAACTATGGCTACACCTTC.

This clone was seen more than once but under ten times. CDR3 in amino acids: CSVEEGRGGNQPQHF. The CDR3 nucleotides read TGCAGCGTTGAAGAAGGAAGGGGGGGAAATCAGCCCCAGCATTTT. The chain combines TRBV29-1 with TRBJ1-5; a possible D gene is TRBD1 (6 bases). V was cut by 0 bases and J by 4 bases, with 13 bases left in between. Germline V gene sequence: CDR1 SQVTM, CDR2 ANQGSEA. The CDR3 sequence is 15 residues long.

The chain employs TRBV6-6 and TRBJ2-7; tentatively, D is TRBD1 (6 bases). V gave up 7 bases and J gave up 2 bases, with 12 bases separating them. Germline values: CDR1 MNHNY, CDR2 SVGAGI (reference sequence). The length of the CDR3 is 13 residues. CDR3 DNA: TGTGCCAGCACCCGGGACACCACCTACGAGCAGTACTTC. It translates to CASTRDTTYEQYF.

The chain couples TRBV18 to TRBJ2-5; TRBD2 agrees at 8 bases. TRBJ2-7 explains the end of the DNA better; the J call may be wrong. This CDR3 has 15 amino acids. Germline V lookup: CDR1 KGHSH, CDR2 LQKENI. The CDR3 protein is CASSPKAGVSYEQYF. DNA of the CDR3: TGTGCCAGCTCACCTAAAGCGGGAGTCAGCTACGAGCAGTACTTC.

The rearrangement links TRBV11-2 to TRBJ1-6, with D possibly TRBD1 on 5 matching bases. Trimming took 6 bases from V and 6 from J, leaving 18 bases between them. Germline V CDR1 and CDR2: SGHAT, FQNNGV. There are 16 residues in the CDR3. The CDR3 is CASRSLREGVNSPLHF. In DNA form, the CDR3 reads TGTGCCAGCAGATCACTCAGGGAAGGGGTTAATTCACCCCTCCACTTT.

This chain connects TRBV10-3 to TRBJ2-7; weak D call: TRBD1 (6 bases). Germline V gene data show CDR1 as ENHRY and CDR2 as SYGVKD. V shed 9 bases and J shed 2 bases, with 14 bases lying between them. This CDR3 spans 13 amino acids. CDR3 in amino acids: CAIGDMGAYEQYF. In DNA form, the CDR3 reads TGTGCCATAGGGGACATGGGGGCCTACGAGCAGTACTTC.

The gene calls are TRBV19 and TRBJ2-7, with TRBD2 identical over 12 bases. This CDR3 has 15 residues. V trimming: 6 bases; J trimming: 7 bases; junction bases outside the gene matches: 10. Germline V gene data show CDR1 as LNHDA and CDR2 as SQIVND (reference sequence). The CDR3 coding sequence is TGTGCCAGTAGCGTAGGGACTAGCGGGCATCGGGAGCAGTACTTC. This encodes CASSVGTSGHREQYF. The variable domain in full, with the rest retrieved from reference TRBV19 and TRBJ2-7, is DGGITQSPKYLFRKEGQNVTLSCEQNLNHDAMYWYRQDPGQGLRLIYYSQIVNDFQKGDIAEGYSVSREKKESFPLTVTSAQKNPTAFYLCASSVGTSGHREQYFGPGTRLTVT.

The chain is built from TRBV2 and TRBJ2-7; weak D call: TRBD1 (6 bases). The CDR3 spans 16 residues. CDR1 is SNHLY, CDR2 FYNNEI, per germline. Trimming took off 5 bases at V and 0 bases at J, with 17 bases between the two ends. The CDR3 loop is CASSFPPGTPSYEQYF. For the CDR3, the DNA is TGTGCCAGCAGTTTTCCGCCCGGGACACCCTCCTACGAGCAGTACTTC.

A single count supports this clone. The gene calls are TRBV5-8 and TRBJ2-2; a weak D match, TRBD2 (6 bases). Germline lookup yields CDR1 SGHTS and CDR2 YDEGEE. V lost 6 bases and J lost 6, with 15 bases in between. The CDR3 covers 14 residues. Here the CDR3 DNA reads TGTGCCAGCAACGGAGGGGTTATAGCCGGGGAGCTGTTTTTT. It is translated as CASNGGVIAGELFF.

The V and J genes are TRBV2 and TRBJ2-3, with 9 bases matching TRBD1. Germline V gene data show CDR1 as SNHLY and CDR2 as FYNNEI. The CDR3 runs 15 residues. With 7 bases clipped from V and 5 bases from J, the junction kept 10 bases outside the gene matches. CDR3 residues: CASTEQDRGGDTQYF. As DNA, the CDR3 is TGTGCCAGCACCGAACAGGACAGGGGCGGAGATACGCAGTATTTT. The whole variable domain, remainder taken from reference TRBV2 and TRBJ2-3, is EPEVTQTPSHQVTQMGQEVILRCVPISNHLYFYWYRQILGQKVEFLVSFYNNEISEKSEIFDDQFSVERPDGSNFTLKIRSTKLEDSAMYFCASTEQDRGGDTQYFGPGTRLTVL.

The chain employs TRBV6-5 and TRBJ2-5; the match to TRBD2 covers 8 bases. Trimming cost V 8 bases and J 3 bases; bases outside gene matches: 5. The CDR3 runs to 13 residues. The germline V gene has CDR1 MNHEY and CDR2 SVGAGI. DNA for the CDR3: TGTGCCAGCTCAGCGGGGGATGAAGAGACCCAGTACTTC. Protein: CASSAGDEETQYF.

The chain joins TRBV28 to TRBJ2-4; 11 nucleotides match TRBD2. Per germline, CDR1 MDHEN and CDR2 SYDVKM. J was trimmed by 15 bases and V by 2 bases; bases with no gene match: 9. The CDR3 loop spans 14 amino acids. The CDR3 here is CASSLASGRSQGYF. The CDR3 nucleotides read TGTGCCAGCAGTTTAGCTAGCGGGAGGTCCCAGGGGTACTTC.

This sequence joins TRBV19 and TRBJ2-1; 7 nucleotides line up with TRBD2. Germline trimming cut 3 bases from V and 6 bases from J; bases unmatched to any gene: 11. Germline assignment: CDR1 LNHDA and CDR2 SQIVND (reference sequence). The CDR3 length is 16 residues. In DNA, the CDR3 is TGTGCCAGTAGTATGTTCAGCGGGTCGGGGGGCAATGAGCAGTTCTTC. It codes for CASSMFSGSGGNEQFF. Full variable domain (missing parts from reference TRBV19 and TRBJ2-1): DGGITQSPKYLFRKEGQNVTLSCEQNLNHDAMYWYRQDPGQGLRLIYYSQIVNDFQKGDIAEGYSVSREKKESFPLTVTSAQKNPTAFYLCASSMFSGSGGNEQFFGPGTRLTVL.

This clone was recorded once. The rearrangement uses TRBV7-2 and TRBJ2-7, with 9 bases aligning to TRBD2. Germline trimming cut 4 bases from V and 3 bases from J; bases unmatched to any gene: 10. Germline V gene lookup returns CDR1 SGHTA and CDR2 FQGNSA. This CDR3 has 16 residues. The CDR3 protein is CASSWSGRGGLYEQYF. CDR3 sequence (DNA): TGTGCCAGCAGCTGGAGCGGGCGGGGGGGCCTCTACGAGCAGTACTTC.

The chain recombines TRBV2 with TRBJ2-3; perhaps TRBD1 as D (6 bases). The CDR3 has 15 amino acids. The germline V and J ends were trimmed by 10 bases and 0 bases, with 17 bases remaining between them. CDR1 SNHLY and CDR2 FYNNEI come from the germline V gene. The CDR3 reads CATTIGQFSTDTQYF. CDR3 in DNA: TGTGCCACCACTATCGGACAGTTTAGCACAGATACGCAGTATTTT. The whole variable domain, filled in from reference TRBV2 and TRBJ2-3, reads EPEVTQTPSHQVTQMGQEVILRCVPISNHLYFYWYRQILGQKVEFLVSFYNNEISEKSEIFDDQFSVERPDGSNFTLKIRSTKLEDSAMYFCATTIGQFSTDTQYFGPGTRLTVL.

V usage is TRBV27 and J usage is TRBJ2-5, with TRBD2 as a possible D gene (5 bases). V was cut by 6 bases and J by 4 bases, with 18 bases left in between. Per germline, CDR1 MNHEY and CDR2 SMNVEV (reference sequence). This CDR3 has 15 residues. The CDR3 protein is CASSNSPIRGETQYF. CDR3 coding DNA: TGTGCCAGCAGCAATAGCCCTATTCGGGGAGAGACCCAGTACTTC.

The chain employs TRBV7-2 and TRBJ2-1, with TRBD2 matching over 10 bases. Looked up from germline, CDR1 is SGHTA and CDR2 is FQGNSA. This CDR3 has 17 residues. V was clipped by 1 base and J by 11 bases; unmatched bases: 14. CDR3 region: CASSLGEAGGPVNQQFF. CDR3 coding DNA: TGTGCCAGCAGCTTAGGAGAAGCGGGAGGGCCGGTTAATCAGCAGTTCTTC.

The chain links TRBV27 to TRBJ1-2; 7 bases are a match to TRBD1. CDR1 is MNHEY, CDR2 SMNVEV, per germline (reference sequence). Losses at the gene ends were 2 bases for V and 7 bases for J; bases not matched to a gene: 13. This CDR3 has 16 residues. CDR3: CASSLKGQLEGLGYTF. The DNA for the CDR3 is TGTGCCAGCAGTTTAAAGGGACAGCTTGAGGGGCTTGGCTACACCTTC.

The rearrangement joins TRBV5-6 to TRBJ2-7; D possibly corresponds to TRBD2 (6 bases). V was pared by 4 bases and J by 4 bases, with 15 bases between. Looked up from germline, CDR1 is SGHDT and CDR2 is YYEEEE. CDR3 length: 14 amino acids. In DNA, the CDR3 is TGTGCCAGCAGCGACCGGACCCGGGGGTACGAGCAGTACTTC. Amino acids: CASSDRTRGYEQYF.

The chain recombines TRBV27 with TRBJ1-1; 7 positions agree with TRBD1. V was clipped by 5 bases and J by 1 base; unmatched bases: 10. Germline V gives CDR1 MNHEY, CDR2 SMNVEV (reference sequence). The CDR3 extends over 16 amino acids. This CDR3 reads CASSPGQAAANTEAFF. DNA for the CDR3: TGTGCCAGCAGTCCAGGACAGGCAGCAGCGAACACTGAAGCTTTCTTT.